These 21 T cell receptor beta chains were all obtained from the same sample, sequenced in a study of blood T cell repertoires in COVID-19. The protocol was immunoSEQ multiplex PCR, while the TCRdb copy is restricted to in-frame clones and leaves out a portion. The table lists over 300,000 clones, 90% of them singletons. The sample comprised peripheral blood. Source of these receptors: a man younger than 30 with active or convalescent COVID-19.

This chain joins TRBV7-9 and TRBJ2-7; TRBD1 agrees at 7 bases. Germline trimming cut 5 bases from V and 5 bases from J; bases unmatched to any gene: 3. CDR3 length: 12 residues. Germline lookup yields CDR1 SEHNR and CDR2 FQNEAQ (reference sequence). The CDR3 sequence: CASSRTGDEQYF. CDR3 sequence (DNA): TGTGCCAGCAGCCGAACAGGGGACGAGCAGTACTTC.

The chain carries TRBV29-1 and TRBJ1-1; 8 bases match TRBD1. This CDR3 spans 14 amino acids. V shed 3 bases and J 4 bases; nucleotides not matched to a gene: 7. The germline V gene encodes CDR1 SQVTM and CDR2 ANQGSEA. The DNA of the CDR3 is TGCAGCGTTGACGGGACAGGCGAACCCACTGAAGCTTTCTTT. Translated, it gives CSVDGTGEPTEAFF.

This clone was seen a few times. The genes are TRBV3-1 (or the pseudogene TRBV3-2) and TRBJ2-2; tentatively, D is TRBD2 (6 bases). Trimming removed 4 bases from V and 6 bases from J, with 15 bases in between. Germline CDR1 reads LGHDT; CDR2 reads YNNKEL (reference sequence). The CDR3 has 15 residues. The DNA of the CDR3 is TGTGCCAGCAGCCCCGGGGGATCTAAGCCCGGGGAGCTGTTTTTT. It specifies CASSPGGSKPGELFF.

V usage is TRBV27 and J usage is TRBJ1-2; TRBD1 might be the D (5 bases). CDR3 length: 14 residues. Germline values: CDR1 MNHEY, CDR2 SMNVEV (reference sequence). Trimming took 10 bases from V and 3 from J, leaving 18 bases between them. In DNA, the CDR3 is TGTGCCATCGTCACCGGGGGGGAGTACTATGGCTACACCTTC. It codes for CAIVTGGEYYGYTF.

This chain joins TRBV15 and TRBJ1-3, with no clear D. Germline V gene lookup returns CDR1 LNHNV and CDR2 YYDKDF (reference sequence). The CDR3 runs to 16 residues. V lost 1 base, J lost 3 bases, and 13 bases lay in between. CDR3 bases: TGTGCCACCAGCAGAGCCGGACGGGGAAATGGAAACACCATATATTTT. Its protein product is CATSRAGRGNGNTIYF.

V gene TRBV6-5 combines with J gene TRBJ2-2; D is perhaps TRBD1 (5 bases). The V end was cut by 2 bases, the J end by 4 bases, with 8 bases between. Germline V CDR1 and CDR2: MNHEY, SVGAGI. This CDR3 region has 14 residues. This CDR3 reads CASSYGQSTGELFF. CDR3 nucleotide sequence: TGTGCCAGCAGTTACGGACAAAGCACCGGGGAGCTGTTTTTT.

This clone has just one count. This chain links TRBV5-1 with TRBJ2-2, with TRBD1 matching over 8 bases. This CDR3 spans 16 amino acids. V gave up 2 bases and J gave up 3 bases; unmatched junction bases: 6. Looked up from germline, CDR1 is SGHRS and CDR2 is YFSETQ. The CDR3 sequence is CASSLKKQGDTGELFF. CDR3 in DNA: TGCGCCAGCAGCTTAAAAAAACAGGGGGACACCGGGGAGCTGTTTTTT.

This clone showed up just once. DNA for the CDR3: TGTGCCAGCAGTTTAACACGGGATAATGAAAAACTGTTTTTT. Its translation: CASSLTRDNEKLFF. The chain is built from TRBV27 and TRBJ1-4; D unclear. There are 14 residues in the CDR3. Deletions cut 2 bases from V and 4 bases from J, with 8 bases between. Germline CDR1 and CDR2: MNHEY and SMNVEV (reference sequence).

The rearrangement joins TRBV4-3 to TRBJ2-1, with 8 nucleotides matching TRBD1. The germline gives CDR1 LGHNA, CDR2 YSLEER. The CDR3 contains 16 residues. Unmatched junction bases numbered 8, after V lost 2 bases and J lost 5 bases. The DNA for the CDR3 is TGCGCCAGCAGCCAATTCTTCCAGGGGGCGAACAATGAGCAGTTCTTC. As protein: CASSQFFQGANNEQFF.

This chain joins TRBV29-1 and TRBJ1-1; D is undetermined. V lost 5 bases, J lost 0 bases, and 10 bases lay in between. Germline-derived CDR1 and CDR2 are SQVTM and ANQGSEA. The CDR3 sequence is 13 residues long. CDR3 DNA: TGCAGCGTTTCAACAGAGATGAACACTGAAGCTTTCTTT. Translation gives CSVSTEMNTEAFF. Drawing the rest from reference TRBV29-1 and TRBJ1-1, the complete variable domain is SAVISQKPSRDICQRGTSLTIQCQVDSQVTMMFWYRQQPGQSLTLIATANQGSEATYESGFVIDKFPISRPNLTFSTLTVSNMSPEDSSIYLCSVSTEMNTEAFFGQGTRLTVV.

The chain is built from TRBV7-3 and TRBJ2-1, with TRBD2 matching over 8 bases. Trimming at V came to 5 bases and at J to 7 bases, leaving 13 bases not matched to a gene. Germline CDR1 is SGHTA and CDR2 is FQGTGA. This CDR3 is 16 amino acids long. CDR3 amino acids: CASSAPLAGSENEQFF. The DNA of the CDR3 is TGTGCCAGCAGCGCTCCTTTAGCGGGATCCGAAAATGAGCAGTTCTTC.

CDR3: CASSRAGVEDEQFF. In nucleotides, the CDR3 is TGTGCCAGCAGTAGAGCAGGGGTTGAGGATGAGCAGTTCTTC. The chain combines TRBV28 with TRBJ2-1, with D possibly matching TRBD1 (6 bases). This CDR3 has 14 amino acids. Germline assignment: CDR1 MDHEN and CDR2 SYDVKM. Trimming removed 5 bases at V and 8 bases at J, with 16 bases between.

This chain uses TRBV27 with TRBJ1-2; 12 bases are a match to TRBD1. There are 16 residues in the CDR3. V lost 7 bases, J lost 7 bases, and 13 bases stayed unmatched. Germline V gene sequence: CDR1 MNHEY, CDR2 SMNVEV (reference sequence). The CDR3 nucleotides are TGTGCCAGCAATACCGCCGGGACAGGGGGCTTGGGTGGCTACACCTTC. Residues: CASNTAGTGGLGGYTF.

The genes are TRBV29-1 and TRBJ1-6; weak D call: TRBD1 (5 bases). Trimming stripped 6 bases from V and 8 bases from J, with 17 bases between. CDR3 size: 14 residues. The germline V gene encodes CDR1 SQVTM and CDR2 ANQGSEA. The CDR3 DNA is TGCAGCGTACGGGACTCAACGGGGGATTCACCCCTCCACTTT. It codes for CSVRDSTGDSPLHF. The full variable domain, with the rest looked up from reference TRBV29-1 and TRBJ1-6, is SAVISQKPSRDICQRGTSLTIQCQVDSQVTMMFWYRQQPGQSLTLIATANQGSEATYESGFVIDKFPISRPNLTFSTLTVSNMSPEDSSIYLCSVRDSTGDSPLHFGNGTRLTVT.

The V and J genes are TRBV25-1 and TRBJ2-2, with TRBD1 identical over 10 bases. CDR1 and CDR2 (germline): MGHDK, SYGVNS. V trimming: 6 bases; J trimming: 2 bases; junction bases outside the gene matches: 3. This CDR3 has 15 amino acids. The DNA for the CDR3 is TGTGCCAGCAGCCGGGACAGGGGTAACACCGGGGAGCTGTTTTTT. Translated: CASSRDRGNTGELFF.

This chain joins TRBV28 and TRBJ1-5; TRBD1 might be the D (6 bases). The CDR3 is 14 residues long. Germline V gene sequence: CDR1 MDHEN, CDR2 SYDVKM. Trimming cost V 6 bases and J 8 bases, with 17 bases left between them. The CDR3 protein is CASRDRSLGEPQHF. As DNA, the CDR3 is TGTGCCAGCAGGGACAGATCTCTAGGGGAGCCCCAGCATTTT. The entire variable domain, with the rest obtained from reference TRBV28 and TRBJ1-5, is as follows: DVKVTQSSRYLVKRTGEKVFLECVQDMDHENMFWYRQDPGLGLRLIYFSYDVKMKEKGDIPEGYSVSREKKERFSLILESASTNQTSMYLCASRDRSLGEPQHFGDGTRLSIL.

This clone was observed a single time. Here the CDR3 DNA reads TGTGCCACCTCGGGACAGCTCAATCAGCCCCAGCATTTT. Residues: CATSGQLNQPQHF. The genes are TRBV19 and TRBJ1-5, with TRBD1 matching over 7 bases. The germline V gene has CDR1 LNHDA and CDR2 SQIVND (reference sequence). The V gene end was trimmed by 10 bases and the J gene end by 3 bases; junction bases not matched to a gene: 6. CDR3 length equals 13 residues.

This clone was observed a handful of times. The chain combines TRBV4-1 with TRBJ2-5, with 11 bases that match TRBD1. The trim removed 1 base at V and 1 base at J, leaving 8 bases unmatched. The CDR3 is 18 amino acids. Looked up from germline, CDR1 is MGHRA and CDR2 is YSYEKL. The CDR3 DNA sequence: TGCGCCAGCAGCCAAGTCGGGACAGGGGGACTGTCCCAAGAGACCCAGTACTTC. This sequence encodes CASSQVGTGGLSQETQYF.

The rearrangement links TRBV27 to TRBJ1-1; tentatively, D is TRBD1 (6 bases). Germline assignment: CDR1 MNHEY and CDR2 SMNVEV (reference sequence). The CDR3 has 16 residues. Trimming left V 4 bases short and J 2 bases short, with 17 bases between. The CDR3 loop reads CASSSPGRGPNTEAFF. In nucleotides, the CDR3 is TGTGCCAGCAGTTCCCCGGGCAGGGGCCCTAACACTGAAGCTTTCTTT.

The CDR3 nucleotides are TGTGCCAGTAGATTGTCCACAGCGGGTCCCGGGGAGCTGTTTTTT. It is translated as CASRLSTAGPGELFF. The chain has TRBV19 and TRBJ2-2, with D perhaps TRBD2 (6 bases). V lost 6 bases and J lost 6, with 17 bases in between. Germline V gives CDR1 LNHDA, CDR2 SQIVND (reference sequence). The CDR3 runs to 15 residues.

The gene calls are TRBV23-1 and TRBJ2-7; D might be TRBD1 (5 bases). TRBV23-1 is given ORF status, its function remaining uncertain. Trimming took off 2 bases at V and 5 bases at J, with 10 bases between the two ends. The CDR3 consists of 13 residues. CDR3 in amino acids: CASSQRQGNEQYF. CDR3 coding DNA: TGCGCCAGCAGTCAAAGGCAGGGTAACGAGCAGTACTTC.